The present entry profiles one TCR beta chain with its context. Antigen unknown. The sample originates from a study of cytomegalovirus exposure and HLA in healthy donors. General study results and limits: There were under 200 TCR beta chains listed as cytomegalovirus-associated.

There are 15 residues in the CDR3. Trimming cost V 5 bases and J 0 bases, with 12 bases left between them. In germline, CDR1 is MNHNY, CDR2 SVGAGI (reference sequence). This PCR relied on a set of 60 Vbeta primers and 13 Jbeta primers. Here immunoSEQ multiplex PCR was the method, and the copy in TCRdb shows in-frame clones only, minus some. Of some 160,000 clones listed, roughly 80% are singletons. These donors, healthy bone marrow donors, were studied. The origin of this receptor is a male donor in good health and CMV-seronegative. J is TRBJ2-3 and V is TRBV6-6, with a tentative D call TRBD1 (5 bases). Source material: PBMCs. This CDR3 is CASSRQRTSTDTQYF. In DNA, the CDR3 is TGTGCCAGCAGTCGACAGCGCACTAGCACAGATACGCAGTATTTT.